This T cell receptor beta chain appears in the sequencing data of a study of T cell responses to AZD1222 COVID-19 vaccine. The study's findings and limits: The donor cohort was predominantly white British with a female majority, and clonal diversity may have been underestimated.

Profiling relied on immunoSEQ multiplex PCR, and the TCRdb table lists in-frame clones only, not all of them. The table has about 110,000 clones, roughly nine tenths seen once. V lost 0 bases, J lost 2 bases, and 4 bases lay in between. The CDR3 is 12 residues long. Germline CDR1 GTSNPN, CDR2 SVGIG (reference sequence). The sample holds a few counts of this clone. Its specificity is unknown. This sample comprised peripheral blood, obtained on day 0 of MenACWY control vaccination. The chain joins TRBV30 to TRBJ1-2; D is unresolved. The TCR was taken from an adult in good health. The CDR3 loop reads CAWSVNNYGYTF. The CDR3 DNA reads TGTGCCTGGAGTGTCAACAACTATGGCTACACCTTC.